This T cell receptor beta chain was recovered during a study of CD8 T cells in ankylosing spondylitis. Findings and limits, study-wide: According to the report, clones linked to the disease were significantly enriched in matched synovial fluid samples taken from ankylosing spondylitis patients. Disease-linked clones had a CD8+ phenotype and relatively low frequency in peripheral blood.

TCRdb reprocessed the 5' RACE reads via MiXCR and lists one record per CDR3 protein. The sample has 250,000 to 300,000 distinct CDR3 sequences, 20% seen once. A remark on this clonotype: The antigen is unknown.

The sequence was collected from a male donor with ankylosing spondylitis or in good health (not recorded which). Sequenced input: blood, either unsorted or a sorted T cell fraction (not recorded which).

This chain's CDR3 is CASSPDLMETQYF. The CDR3 bases are TGTGCCAGCAGCCCTGACCTCATGGAGACCCAGTACTTC. The V call is TRBV9, the J call TRBJ2-5; D call uncertain. Germline V CDR1 and CDR2: SGDLS, YYNGEE. The CDR3 has 13 residues. V shed 4 bases and J shed 5 bases, with 12 bases lying between them. Variable domain in full (rest from reference TRBV9 and TRBJ2-5): DSGVTQTPKHLITATGQRVTLRCSPRSGDLSVYWYQQSLDQGLQFLIQYYNGEERAKGNILERFSAQQFPDLHSELNLSSLELGDSALYFCASSPDLMETQYFGPGTRLLVL.